The rows below give T cell receptor beta chains drawn from one sample of a study of blood T cell repertoires in COVID-19. Assay used: immunoSEQ multiplex PCR; TCRdb lists only in-frame clones, some missing. The sample has under 75,000 clones; more than 85% are singletons. The sequencing input was peripheral blood. The receptors shown here come from a man aged 50-60 years with active COVID-19. The CDR3 runs from the conserved cysteine through the conserved F or W. A D gene is named only where the DNA matches it firmly. Only some rows state a clone size, as once, few, many or a class for expanded clones.

CDR3nt: TGTGCCAGCAGCCGGGGTACTATGAACACTGAAGCTTTCTTT
CDR3aa: CASSRGTMNTEAFF
j_gene: TRBJ1-1
v_gene: TRBV27
d_gene: .
abundance: .

CDR3nt: TGTGCCAGTAGTATTCAGGGGGTCAGTGGGGCCAACGTCCTGACTTTC
CDR3aa: CASSIQGVSGANVLTF
j_gene: TRBJ2-6
v_gene: TRBV19
d_gene: TRBD1
abundance: .

CDR3nt: TGTGCCAGCAGTCTCCAGGGTGCCACCGGGGAGCTGTTTTTT
CDR3aa: CASSLQGATGELFF
j_gene: TRBJ2-2
v_gene: TRBV2
d_gene: .
abundance: .

CDR3nt: TGTGCCAGTAACTCTCGGCGGAATGAGCAGTTCTTC
CDR3aa: CASNSRRNEQFF
j_gene: TRBJ2-1
v_gene: TRBV19
d_gene: .
abundance: .

CDR3nt: TGTGCCAGCAGCTTACTGGGCAGGGTGGACGAGCAGTACTTC
CDR3aa: CASSLLGRVDEQYF
j_gene: TRBJ2-7
v_gene: TRBV7-2
d_gene: .
abundance: .

CDR3nt: TGTGCCAGCAGCTGGCAGGGAGGTAGTACCTATGGCTACACCTTC
CDR3aa: CASSWQGGSTYGYTF
j_gene: TRBJ1-2
v_gene: TRBV5-4
d_gene: .
abundance: .

CDR3nt: TGTGCCAGCGGAGGACAGGTAAAAGAGACCCAGTACTTC
CDR3aa: CASGGQVKETQYF
j_gene: TRBJ2-5
v_gene: TRBV6-5
d_gene: TRBD1
abundance: .

CDR3nt: TGTGCCAGCAGCCCCTCGCGGACCGGGGAGCTGTTTTTT
CDR3aa: CASSPSRTGELFF
j_gene: TRBJ2-2
v_gene: TRBV3-1/TRBV3-2
d_gene: .
abundance: .

CDR3nt: TGTGCCAGCAACATTTGGGGGGGTGTGCGTAACACCTTC
CDR3aa: CASNIWGGVRNTF
j_gene: TRBJ1-2
v_gene: TRBV11-2
d_gene: .
abundance: .

CDR3nt: TGCGCCAGCAGCTTGCAGGTCGGGACTGAAGGCTACACCTTC
CDR3aa: CASSLQVGTEGYTF
j_gene: TRBJ1-2
v_gene: TRBV5-1
d_gene: .
abundance: .

CDR3nt: TGTGCCAGTAGTAATAGCGGGGGGGCGGAGACCCAGTACTTC
CDR3aa: CASSNSGGAETQYF
j_gene: TRBJ2-5
v_gene: TRBV19
d_gene: TRBD2
abundance: .

CDR3nt: .
CDR3aa: CASSSSRADTQYF
j_gene: TRBJ2-3
v_gene: TRBV6-6
d_gene: .
abundance: .

CDR3nt: TGTGCCAGCAGTGGACAGGGGGTCACTGAAGCTTTCTTT
CDR3aa: CASSGQGVTEAFF
j_gene: TRBJ1-1
v_gene: TRBV2
d_gene: TRBD1
abundance: .

CDR3nt: TGTGCCAGTACCCAAACCCCTAGGAACACTGAAGCTTTCTTT
CDR3aa: CASTQTPRNTEAFF
j_gene: TRBJ1-1
v_gene: TRBV19
d_gene: .
abundance: .

CDR3nt: TGTGCCAGCAGTTTTACTTACGAGCAGTACTTC
CDR3aa: CASSFTYEQYF
j_gene: TRBJ2-7
v_gene: TRBV12-3/TRBV12-4
d_gene: .
abundance: once

CDR3nt: TGTGCCAGCAGCTTAGGATCTGCGGGGTCAAGTACCGAGCAGTACTTC
CDR3aa: CASSLGSAGSSTEQYF
j_gene: TRBJ2-7
v_gene: TRBV7-9
d_gene: .
abundance: .

CDR3nt: TGTGCCAGTAGAAACAGCCACAGGGGAGGGAGGAATAGCGGGAGCAGGACCGGGGAGCTGTTTTTT
CDR3aa: CASRNSHRGGRNSGSRTGELFF
j_gene: TRBJ2-2
v_gene: TRBV19
d_gene: TRBD2
abundance: .

CDR3nt: TGTGCCAGCAGTGAAGCAGTAGGAACAGGGAACACTGAAGCTTTCTTT
CDR3aa: CASSEAVGTGNTEAFF
j_gene: TRBJ1-1
v_gene: TRBV6-1
d_gene: .
abundance: .

CDR3nt: TGTGCCAGCGGCACAGGACATTCACAAGAGACCCAGTACTTC
CDR3aa: CASGTGHSQETQYF
j_gene: TRBJ2-5
v_gene: TRBV7-9
d_gene: .
abundance: once

CDR3nt: TGCAGTGCTAGGTCGGGGTTCGAGCAGTACTTC
CDR3aa: CSARSGFEQYF
j_gene: TRBJ2-7
v_gene: TRBV20-1
d_gene: .
abundance: few

CDR3nt: TGCGCCAGCAGCCAAGATGGCAGGGGGGCACCAGGTGGGTCACCCCTCCACTTT
CDR3aa: CASSQDGRGAPGGSPLHF
j_gene: TRBJ1-6
v_gene: TRBV4-3
d_gene: TRBD1
abundance: .

CDR3nt: TGTGCCAGCAGCTTAGCGCGCTCTGGGGCCAACGTCCTGACTTTC
CDR3aa: CASSLARSGANVLTF
j_gene: TRBJ2-6
v_gene: TRBV7-9
d_gene: .
abundance: .

CDR3nt: TGTGCCAGCAGCCCGTCGGGCTACGAGCAGTACTTC
CDR3aa: CASSPSGYEQYF
j_gene: TRBJ2-7
v_gene: TRBV3-1/TRBV3-2
d_gene: .
abundance: .

CDR3nt: TGTGCCAGCAGCTTGGGCAGGGCCTCCTACAATGAGCAGTTCTTC
CDR3aa: CASSLGRASYNEQFF
j_gene: TRBJ2-1
v_gene: TRBV5-4
d_gene: .
abundance: once

CDR3nt: TGTGCCAGCAGCCGAAGACCGGGACAGGGCTACGAGCAGTACTTC
CDR3aa: CASSRRPGQGYEQYF
j_gene: TRBJ2-7
v_gene: TRBV27
d_gene: TRBD1
abundance: once

CDR3nt: TGTGCCAGCAGTTTACCCCCCAGCGGTGGCTACACCTTC
CDR3aa: CASSLPPSGGYTF
j_gene: TRBJ1-2
v_gene: TRBV28
d_gene: .
abundance: .

CDR3nt: TGTGCCAGCAGTCCCCTCCAGTCGGACAGAGCATGGGAGCAGTACTTC
CDR3aa: CASSPLQSDRAWEQYF
j_gene: TRBJ2-7
v_gene: TRBV7-6
d_gene: .
abundance: .

CDR3nt: TGTGCCAGTCAGGATAGCAATCAGCCCCAGCATTTT
CDR3aa: CASQDSNQPQHF
j_gene: TRBJ1-5
v_gene: TRBV19
d_gene: .
abundance: .

CDR3nt: TGTGCCTGGAGTCTCCAGGGAACGTACGAGCAGTACTTC
CDR3aa: CAWSLQGTYEQYF
j_gene: TRBJ2-7
v_gene: TRBV30
d_gene: .
abundance: .

CDR3nt: TGTGCCAGCAGTCGGGACAGTCGTGGCGGGGAGCTGTTTTTT
CDR3aa: CASSRDSRGGELFF
j_gene: TRBJ2-2
v_gene: TRBV7-9
d_gene: TRBD1
abundance: .

CDR3nt: TGTGCCAGCAGTCGGGGGGCCAACAATGAGCAGTTCTTC
CDR3aa: CASSRGANNEQFF
j_gene: TRBJ2-1
v_gene: TRBV7-3
d_gene: .
abundance: .

CDR3nt: TGTGCCAGCAGTTACCTGGCAGCCTACGAGCAGTACTTC
CDR3aa: CASSYLAAYEQYF
j_gene: TRBJ2-7
v_gene: TRBV6-2/TRBV6-3
d_gene: .
abundance: .

CDR3nt: TGCAGTCCCTGGCAGGGGGTTGAAGCTTTCTTT
CDR3aa: CSPWQGVEAFF
j_gene: TRBJ1-1
v_gene: TRBV20-1
d_gene: TRBD1
abundance: .

CDR3nt: TGCAGTGCCCCGACAGGGGTAGGAGCTTTCTTT
CDR3aa: CSAPTGVGAFF
j_gene: TRBJ1-1
v_gene: TRBV20-1
d_gene: TRBD1
abundance: .

CDR3nt: TGTGCCAGCAGTTTACAGGCCGGAATCTATGGCTACACCTTC
CDR3aa: CASSLQAGIYGYTF
j_gene: TRBJ1-2
v_gene: TRBV28
d_gene: .
abundance: .

CDR3nt: TGCGCCAGCAGCCAATCGAACACCGGGGAGCTGTTTTTT
CDR3aa: CASSQSNTGELFF
j_gene: TRBJ2-2
v_gene: TRBV5-1
d_gene: .
abundance: .

CDR3nt: TGTGCCAGCTCACCCGGATCAGGGGTATCTGGAAACACCATATATTTT
CDR3aa: CASSPGSGVSGNTIYF
j_gene: TRBJ1-3
v_gene: TRBV18
d_gene: .
abundance: .

CDR3nt: TGTGCCAGCAGTCTACTAGCGGGGGTTAGCACAGATACGCAGTATTTT
CDR3aa: CASSLLAGVSTDTQYF
j_gene: TRBJ2-3
v_gene: TRBV27
d_gene: TRBD2
abundance: .

CDR3nt: TGTGCCACCAGTGATTTGCCGGGGTTGGGTGGCTACACCTTC
CDR3aa: CATSDLPGLGGYTF
j_gene: TRBJ1-2
v_gene: TRBV24-1
d_gene: .
abundance: .

CDR3nt: TGTGCCACCAGTGATGCCGGACAGGGGGATCCCAATGAGCAGTTCTTC
CDR3aa: CATSDAGQGDPNEQFF
j_gene: TRBJ2-1
v_gene: TRBV24-1
d_gene: TRBD1
abundance: .

CDR3nt: TGTGCCAGCAGTTTATCGATTGAGGGTAGTCCGCATGAGCAGTTCTTC
CDR3aa: CASSLSIEGSPHEQFF
j_gene: TRBJ2-1
v_gene: TRBV27
d_gene: .
abundance: .

CDR3nt: TGTGCCAGCAGTTTAAGGCGGAACAATGAGCAGTTCTTC
CDR3aa: CASSLRRNNEQFF
j_gene: TRBJ2-1
v_gene: TRBV12-3/TRBV12-4
d_gene: .
abundance: .

CDR3nt: TGCGCCAGCAGGACTAGCGGGGGGGCCCCCTACAATGAGCAGTTCTTC
CDR3aa: CASRTSGGAPYNEQFF
j_gene: TRBJ2-1
v_gene: TRBV4-1
d_gene: TRBD2
abundance: .

CDR3nt: TGTGCCAGCAGCTTGGCTTTTGCGGGGGGAAATGAGCAGTTCTTC
CDR3aa: CASSLAFAGGNEQFF
j_gene: TRBJ2-1
v_gene: TRBV5-5
d_gene: TRBD2
abundance: .

CDR3nt: TGTGCCAGCAGTGACATCCAGGGTGCGGCCACTGAAGCTTTCTTT
CDR3aa: CASSDIQGAATEAFF
j_gene: TRBJ1-1
v_gene: TRBV6-1
d_gene: .
abundance: .